Listed below are T cell receptor beta chains from one sample, sequenced in a study of blood T cell repertoires in COVID-19. Sequencing used immunoSEQ multiplex PCR; TCRdb keeps in-frame clones, though not all of them. The table includes about 260,000 clones, around nine tenths detected once. The sequenced material came from peripheral blood. These TCRs come from a man aged 40-49 years who had recovered from COVID-19. The CDR3 runs from the conserved cysteine through the conserved F or W. Each record gives: V gene, D gene, J gene, clone size, CDR3 protein, CDR3 DNA. The D gene is left open where the match is weak. A clone size is listed for some rows: how often the clone was seen (once, few, many), or a class if it is expanded.

TRBV5-1	-	TRBJ2-1	-	CASSLLATSSYNEQFF	TGCGCCAGCAGCCTCCTAGCTACCAGCTCCTACAATGAGCAGTTCTTC
TRBV12-5	-	TRBJ1-6	-	CASGLNQDNSPLHF	TGTGCTAGTGGTTTAAACCAGGATAATTCACCCCTCCACTTT
TRBV10-3	TRBD2	TRBJ2-5	-	CAISEVSGREETQYF	TGTGCCATCAGTGAAGTTAGCGGGAGAGAAGAGACCCAGTACTTC
TRBV4-1	TRBD1	TRBJ2-7	few	CASSAGLAGQGTYEQYF	TGCGCCAGCAGCGCGGGGTTGGCGGGACAGGGGACCTACGAGCAGTACTTC
TRBV7-8	-	TRBJ2-7	-	CASNAGDRSSYEQYF	TGTGCCAGCAATGCCGGGGATAGGAGCTCCTACGAGCAGTACTTC
TRBV9	TRBD2	TRBJ2-5	-	CASSGSGGGTETQYF	TGTGCCAGCAGCGGTAGCGGGGGGGGGACTGAGACCCAGTACTTC
TRBV6-6	TRBD1	TRBJ2-7	-	CASSSRQGQYYEQYF	TGTGCCAGCAGTTCTAGACAGGGGCAATACTACGAGCAGTACTTC
TRBV19	-	TRBJ1-4	-	CASRVVAATNEKLFF	TGTGCCAGTAGAGTGGTAGCCGCAACTAATGAAAAACTGTTTTTT
TRBV7-7	TRBD2	TRBJ2-1	-	CASSLPRIMGLAGDSCNEQFF	TGTGCCAGCAGCTTACCCCGGATTATGGGACTAGCGGGGGATTCTTGCAATGAGCAGTTCTTC
TRBV6-5	TRBD2	TRBJ2-5	-	CASRPGLAGATQYF	TGTGCCAGCAGGCCGGGACTAGCCGGGGCGACCCAGTACTTC
TRBV5-5	-	TRBJ1-1	-	CASSVGGRYTEAFF	TGTGCCAGCAGCGTAGGGGGTCGGTACACTGAAGCTTTCTTT
TRBV28	-	TRBJ1-2	-	CASSPRDSHNYGYTF	TGTGCCAGCAGTCCCAGGGATTCGCATAACTATGGCTACACCTTC
TRBV5-3	TRBD2	TRBJ2-1	-	CARSGSGTSGGNSYNEQFF	TGTGCCAGAAGCGGCTCCGGGACTAGCGGGGGAAACTCCTACAATGAGCAGTTCTTC
TRBV5-1	TRBD2	TRBJ2-2	-	CASSLLGGGRVSGELFF	TGCGCCAGCAGCTTACTAGGCGGGGGGCGCGTCTCCGGGGAGCTGTTTTTT
TRBV10-3	-	TRBJ1-3	-	CAISADLSGNTIYF	TGTGCCATCAGTGCAGATCTCTCTGGAAACACCATATATTTT
TRBV25-1	TRBD2	TRBJ2-3	-	CASSELAGKGDTQYF	TGTGCCAGCAGTGAACTAGCGGGGAAAGGAGATACGCAGTATTTT
TRBV25-1	TRBD2	TRBJ2-1	once	CASSELVALAAYNEQFF	TGTGCCAGCAGTGAATTAGTCGCACTAGCGGCGTACAATGAGCAGTTCTTC
TRBV19	TRBD2	TRBJ2-7	-	CASSIPEASGGPSEQYF	TGTGCCAGTAGTATCCCGGAGGCTAGCGGGGGGCCGTCCGAGCAGTACTTC
TRBV3-1/TRBV3-2	-	TRBJ1-5	-	CASSQGLSPQPQHF	TGTGCCAGCAGCCAAGGTCTCAGTCCTCAGCCCCAGCATTTT
TRBV3-1/TRBV3-2	TRBD1	TRBJ2-2	-	CASSTGTGDTGELFF	TGTGCCAGCAGCACCGGGACAGGGGACACCGGGGAGCTGTTTTTT
TRBV7-3	-	TRBJ1-2	-	CASSLRTAKGYGYTF	TGTGCCAGCAGCTTGAGGACAGCGAAGGGCTATGGCTACACCTTC
TRBV25-1	-	TRBJ1-2	once	CASSDHSGYTF	TGTGCCAGCAGTGACCACAGTGGCTACACCTTC
TRBV2	-	TRBJ1-4	-	CASSERLNNERLFF	TGTGCCAGCAGTGAGAGGCTGAATAATGAAAGACTGTTTTTT
TRBV12-3/TRBV12-4	TRBD1	TRBJ1-1	few	CASRDRGVTEAFF	TGTGCCAGCAGAGACAGGGGGGTCACTGAAGCTTTCTTT
TRBV27	TRBD1	TRBJ2-2	-	CASSLNRGLDGELFF	TGTGCCAGCAGTTTAAACAGGGGGCTGGACGGGGAGCTGTTTTTT
TRBV30	-	TRBJ2-7	-	CAWSVQVSLEQYF	TGTGCCTGGAGTGTACAGGTCTCCCTCGAGCAGTACTTC
TRBV3-1/TRBV3-2	-	TRBJ2-7	-	CASSQWQGTYEQYF	TGTGCCAGCAGCCAATGGCAGGGGACCTACGAGCAGTACTTC
TRBV5-1	TRBD2	TRBJ2-2	-	CASSFGGRATGELFF	TGCGCCAGCAGCTTCGGCGGGAGGGCCACCGGGGAGCTGTTTTTT
TRBV6-1	TRBD2	TRBJ2-1	-	CASREAGLRGEQFF	TGTGCCAGCAGGGAAGCGGGGTTACGGGGTGAGCAGTTCTTC
TRBV4-2	-	TRBJ2-1	-	CASSRTYPAYNEQFF	TGTGCCAGCAGCCGTACGTATCCGGCCTACAATGAGCAGTTCTTC
TRBV20-1	-	TRBJ1-2	-	CSASGDAVTYGYTF	TGCAGTGCTAGTGGTGATGCGGTAACCTATGGCTACACCTTC
TRBV4-3	-	TRBJ2-1	-	CASSQELRGYYNEQFF	TGCGCCAGCAGCCAAGAACTCAGGGGCTATTACAATGAGCAGTTCTTC
TRBV5-6	TRBD1	TRBJ1-6	-	CASSLGQAYNSPLHF	TGTGCCAGCAGCTTAGGACAGGCCTATAATTCACCCCTCCACTTT
TRBV7-6	-	TRBJ1-6	-	CASSLVDSPLHF	TGTGCCAGCAGCTTAGTCGATTCACCCCTCCACTTT
TRBV9	TRBD1	TRBJ1-2	-	CASSGQGAYYGYTF	TGTGCCAGCAGCGGACAGGGGGCCTACTATGGCTACACCTTC
TRBV6-5	-	TRBJ2-5	-	CASSYPYGTQYF	TGTGCCAGCAGTTACCCCTACGGGACCCAGTACTTC
TRBV7-2	TRBD1	TRBJ1-6	-	CASSPYRGGNSPLHF	TGTGCCAGCAGCCCTTACAGGGGAGGTAATTCACCCCTCCACTTT
TRBV2	TRBD2	TRBJ2-1	-	CASSSSGRINNEQFF	TGTGCCAGCAGTTCTAGCGGACGAATTAACAATGAGCAGTTCTTC
TRBV29-1	-	TRBJ2-1	-	CSVAVFESPEGHSYNEQFF	TGCAGCGTTGCGGTTTTTGAGTCCCCAGAGGGCCACTCCTACAATGAGCAGTTCTTC
TRBV2	-	TRBJ2-2	-	CASSGEGVGGELFF	TGTGCCAGCAGTGGAGAGGGAGTGGGCGGGGAGCTGTTTTTT
TRBV5-1	-	TRBJ1-1	-	CASRTALNTEAFF	TGCGCCAGCAGGACAGCCCTGAACACTGAAGCTTTCTTT
TRBV7-9	TRBD1	TRBJ1-5	-	CASSWIPGQGRGHQPQHF	TGTGCCAGCAGCTGGATACCGGGACAGGGTAGGGGACATCAGCCCCAGCATTTT
TRBV19	-	TRBJ1-5	-	CASSEGGGQPQHF	TGTGCCAGTAGCGAGGGAGGGGGACAGCCCCAGCATTTT
TRBV6-1	TRBD1	TRBJ2-7	-	CASSDTGGGYEQYF	TGTGCCAGCAGTGATACAGGGGGAGGCTACGAGCAGTACTTC
TRBV5-1	-	TRBJ1-1	-	CASSVRTPNTEAFF	TGCGCCAGCAGCGTCCGGACACCGAACACTGAAGCTTTCTTT
TRBV2	TRBD1	TRBJ2-2	-	CASRARTGGTGELFF	TGTGCCAGCAGGGCTAGGACAGGGGGTACCGGGGAGCTGTTTTTT
TRBV7-9	-	TRBJ2-5	-	CASSRETQYF	TGTGCCAGCAGCCGAGAGACCCAGTACTTC
TRBV27	TRBD2	TRBJ2-7	-	CASSLAPSGATYEQYF	TGTGCCAGCAGTTTAGCCCCTAGCGGGGCCACCTACGAGCAGTACTTC
TRBV7-2	TRBD1	TRBJ2-5	-	CASSSGQGGETQYF	TGTGCCAGCAGCTCCGGACAGGGTGGGGAGACCCAGTACTTC
TRBV7-8	-	TRBJ1-6	-	CASSLGGEGPLHF	TGTGCCAGCAGCTTAGGGGGGGAAGGGCCCCTCCACTTT
TRBV6-5	TRBD1	TRBJ1-1	-	CASSYRGPGEAFF	TGTGCCAGCAGTTACAGGGGGCCGGGTGAAGCTTTCTTT
TRBV30	TRBD1	TRBJ1-2	once	CAFFNRDSTHFNYGYTF	TGTGCCTTCTTTAACCGGGACAGCACCCATTTTAACTATGGCTACACCTTC
TRBV19	-	TRBJ1-1	-	CASSMGQRNTEAFF	TGTGCCAGTAGTATGGGACAACGGAACACTGAAGCTTTCTTT
TRBV19	TRBD1	TRBJ2-3	once	CASSIGRQGARTDTQYF	TGTGCCAGTAGTATAGGCCGACAGGGGGCCCGCACAGATACGCAGTATTTT
TRBV6-6	-	TRBJ2-3	once	CASKEGTDTQYF	TGTGCCAGTAAAGAGGGAACAGATACGCAGTATTTT